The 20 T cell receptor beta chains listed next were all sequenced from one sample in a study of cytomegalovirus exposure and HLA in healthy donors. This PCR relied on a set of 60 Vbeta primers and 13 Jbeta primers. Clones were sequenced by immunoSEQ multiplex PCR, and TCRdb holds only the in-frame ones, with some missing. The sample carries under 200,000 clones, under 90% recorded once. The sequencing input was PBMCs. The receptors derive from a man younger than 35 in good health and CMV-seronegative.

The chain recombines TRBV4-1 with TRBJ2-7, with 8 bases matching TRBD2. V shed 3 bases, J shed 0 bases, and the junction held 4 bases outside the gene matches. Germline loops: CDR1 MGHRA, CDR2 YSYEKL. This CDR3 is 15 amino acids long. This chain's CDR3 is CASSQVSGASYEQYF. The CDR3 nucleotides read TGCGCCAGCAGCCAGGTTAGCGGGGCCTCCTACGAGCAGTACTTC.

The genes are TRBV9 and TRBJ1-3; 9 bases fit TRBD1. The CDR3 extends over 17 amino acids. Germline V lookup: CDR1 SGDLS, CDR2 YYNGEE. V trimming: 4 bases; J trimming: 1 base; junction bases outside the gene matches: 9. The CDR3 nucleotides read TGTGCCAGCAGCACCAGGGACAGGGTCTTTTCTGGAAACACCATATATTTT. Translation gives CASSTRDRVFSGNTIYF.

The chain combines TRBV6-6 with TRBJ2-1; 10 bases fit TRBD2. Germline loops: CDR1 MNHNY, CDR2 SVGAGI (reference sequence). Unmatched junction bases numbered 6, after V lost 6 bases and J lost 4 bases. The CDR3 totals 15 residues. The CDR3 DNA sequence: TGTGCCAGCAGAATAGCGGGGGGAGGGTACAATGAGCAGTTCTTC. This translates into CASRIAGGGYNEQFF.

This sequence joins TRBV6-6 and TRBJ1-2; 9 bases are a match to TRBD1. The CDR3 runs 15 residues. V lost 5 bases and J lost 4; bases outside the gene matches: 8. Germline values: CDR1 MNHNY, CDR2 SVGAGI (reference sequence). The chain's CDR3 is CASSGRDRDVYGYTF. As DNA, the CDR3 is TGTGCCAGCAGTGGTCGGGACAGGGATGTCTATGGCTACACCTTC.

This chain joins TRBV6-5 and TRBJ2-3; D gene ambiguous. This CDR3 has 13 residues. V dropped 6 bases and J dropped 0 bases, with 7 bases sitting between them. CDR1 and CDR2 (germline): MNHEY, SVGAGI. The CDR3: CASRPLSTDTQYF. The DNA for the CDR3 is TGTGCCAGCAGACCACTTAGCACAGATACGCAGTATTTT.

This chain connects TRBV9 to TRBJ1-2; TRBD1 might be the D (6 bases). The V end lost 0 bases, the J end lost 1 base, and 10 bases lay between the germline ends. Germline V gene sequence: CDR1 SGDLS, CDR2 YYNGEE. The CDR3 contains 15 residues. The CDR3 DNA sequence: TGTGCCAGCAGCGTAGGACAGGAACTTAACTATGGCTACACCTTC. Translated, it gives CASSVGQELNYGYTF.

CDR3 bases: TGTGCCAGCAGCCAACTAGCGGGGGGGCGCACAGATACGCAGTATTTT. Its protein product is CASSQLAGGRTDTQYF. The chain employs TRBV4-2 and TRBJ2-3; 12 nucleotides align to TRBD2. The CDR3 runs to 16 residues. With 2 bases clipped from V and 1 base from J, the junction kept 1 base outside the gene matches. The germline CDR1 and CDR2 sequences are LGHNA and YNFKEQ.

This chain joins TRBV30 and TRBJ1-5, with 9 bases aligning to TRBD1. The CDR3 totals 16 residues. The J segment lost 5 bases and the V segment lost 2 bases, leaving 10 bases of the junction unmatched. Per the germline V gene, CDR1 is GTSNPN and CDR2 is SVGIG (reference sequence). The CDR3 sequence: CAWSSPRTGVDQPQHF. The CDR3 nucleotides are TGTGCCTGGAGTTCCCCTCGGACAGGGGTTGATCAGCCCCAGCATTTT.

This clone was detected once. CDR3 residues: CASRDTGRGAKNIQYF. The CDR3 DNA is TGTGCCAGCCGGGATACGGGGAGAGGAGCCAAAAACATTCAGTACTTC. This chain links TRBV6-6 with TRBJ2-4; weak D call: TRBD2 (5 bases). CDR3 length equals 16 residues. Germline V CDR1 and CDR2: MNHNY, SVGAGI (reference sequence). V lost 8 bases to trimming and J lost 0 bases, with 17 bases between them.

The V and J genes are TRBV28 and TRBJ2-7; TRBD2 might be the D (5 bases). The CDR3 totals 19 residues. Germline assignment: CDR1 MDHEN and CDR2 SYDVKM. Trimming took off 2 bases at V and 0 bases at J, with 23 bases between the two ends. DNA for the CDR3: TGTGCCAGCAGTTTACGGCCGGGAAAACTAAGGCGGGCCTCCTACGAGCAGTACTTC. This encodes CASSLRPGKLRRASYEQYF.

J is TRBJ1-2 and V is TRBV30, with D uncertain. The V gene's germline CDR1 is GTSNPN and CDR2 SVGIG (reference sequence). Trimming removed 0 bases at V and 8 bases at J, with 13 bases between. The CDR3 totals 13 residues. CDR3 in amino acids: CAWSVLRGYGYTF. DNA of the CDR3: TGTGCCTGGAGTGTACTAAGAGGTTACGGCTACACCTTC.

The CDR3: CASSPRGSSYEQYF. The CDR3, as DNA: TGTGCCAGCAGCCCCCGGGGGAGCTCCTACGAGCAGTACTTC. V gene TRBV7-8 combines with J gene TRBJ2-7, with D perhaps matching TRBD2 (6 bases). CDR3 length: 14 amino acids. The germline V gene encodes CDR1 SGHVS and CDR2 FQNEAQ. Trimming cost V 5 bases and J 0 bases, with 11 bases left between them.

The CDR3 reads CASSPGRRNTIYF. The CDR3 DNA is TGTGCCAGCAGCCCTGGCAGGCGCAACACCATATATTTT. V usage is TRBV5-8 and J usage is TRBJ1-3; D is uncertain. V lost 4 bases and J lost 7, with 12 bases in between. The CDR3 sequence is 13 residues long. In germline, CDR1 is SGHTS, CDR2 YDEGEE.

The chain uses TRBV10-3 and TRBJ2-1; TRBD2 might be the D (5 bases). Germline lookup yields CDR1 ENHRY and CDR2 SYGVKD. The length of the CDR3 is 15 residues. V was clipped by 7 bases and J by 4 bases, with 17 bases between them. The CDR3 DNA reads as TGTGCCATCATAAATAGCGCCGGGAATTACAATGAGCAGTTCTTC. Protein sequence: CAIINSAGNYNEQFF.

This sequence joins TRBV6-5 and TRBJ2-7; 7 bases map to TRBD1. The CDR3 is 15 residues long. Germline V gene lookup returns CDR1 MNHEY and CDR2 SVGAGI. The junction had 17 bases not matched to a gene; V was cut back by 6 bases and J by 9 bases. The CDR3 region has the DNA TGTGCCAGCAGCCCCCCGGGACCACAGGGGTGGGTGCAGTACTTC. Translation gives CASSPPGPQGWVQYF.

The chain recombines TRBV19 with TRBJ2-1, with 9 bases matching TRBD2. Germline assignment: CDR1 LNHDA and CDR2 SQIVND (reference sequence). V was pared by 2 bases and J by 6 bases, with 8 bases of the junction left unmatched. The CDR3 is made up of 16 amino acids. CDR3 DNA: TGTGCCAGTAGTATATATAGCGGGAGTTTAGTCAATGAGCAGTTCTTC. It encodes CASSIYSGSLVNEQFF.

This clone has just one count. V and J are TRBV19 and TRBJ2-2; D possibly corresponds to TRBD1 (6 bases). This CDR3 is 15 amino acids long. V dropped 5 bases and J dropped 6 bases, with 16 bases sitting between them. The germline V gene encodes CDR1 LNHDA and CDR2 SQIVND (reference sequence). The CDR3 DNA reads TGTGCCAGTAGTCTATTCGCGAGGGGGTCCGGGGAGCTGTTTTTT. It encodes CASSLFARGSGELFF.

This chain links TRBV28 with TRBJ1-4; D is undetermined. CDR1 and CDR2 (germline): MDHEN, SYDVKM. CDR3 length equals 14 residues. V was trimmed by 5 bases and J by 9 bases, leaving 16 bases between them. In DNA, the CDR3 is TGTGCCAGCAGTCCTACCGGGGTGGATAAAAAACTGTTTTTT. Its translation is CASSPTGVDKKLFF.

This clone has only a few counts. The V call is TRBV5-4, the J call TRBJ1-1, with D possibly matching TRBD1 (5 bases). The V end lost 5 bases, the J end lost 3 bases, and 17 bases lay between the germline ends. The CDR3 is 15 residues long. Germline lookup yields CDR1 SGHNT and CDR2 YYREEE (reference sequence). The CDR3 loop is CASSSRGSGDTEAFF. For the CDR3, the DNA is TGTGCCAGCAGTTCGCGGGGATCGGGGGACACTGAAGCTTTCTTT. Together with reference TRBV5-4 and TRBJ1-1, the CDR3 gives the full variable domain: ETGVTQSPTHLIKTRGQQVTLRCSSQSGHNTVSWYQQALGQGPQFIFQYYREEENGRGNFPPRFSGLQFPNYSSELNVNALELDDSALYLCASSSRGSGDTEAFFGQGTRLTVV.

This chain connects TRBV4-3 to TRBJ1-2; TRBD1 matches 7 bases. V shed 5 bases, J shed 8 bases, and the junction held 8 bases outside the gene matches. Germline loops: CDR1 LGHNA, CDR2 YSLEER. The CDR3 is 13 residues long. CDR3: CASSFEGAGGYTF. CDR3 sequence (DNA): TGCGCCAGCAGCTTCGAGGGGGCGGGCGGCTACACCTTC.